Below, 9 T cell receptor beta chains from the same sample are listed, as sequenced in a study of shared clonotypes between healthy human individuals. Clones were sequenced by immunoSEQ multiplex PCR, and TCRdb holds only the in-frame ones, with some missing. In the table there are about 1.1 million clones, approximately 80% of which are singletons. The specimen was memory CD4+ T cells from PBMCs. Subset here: CD45RA-negative fraction. Source of these receptors: a man between 18 and 29 years old in good health. Some clones in this sample may be carry-over from other donors' samples.

This clone appeared many times. This sample includes further DNA sequences coding for the same CDR3. This sequence joins TRBV2 and TRBJ1-2; 7 nucleotides agree with TRBD1. The V gene end was trimmed by 6 bases and the J gene end by 8 bases; junction bases not matched to a gene: 9. The CDR3 spans 13 residues. Germline lookup yields CDR1 SNHLY and CDR2 FYNNEI. This CDR3 is CASRPQTGQGYTF. The CDR3 nucleotides are TGTGCCAGCAGACCTCAGACAGGGCAAGGCTACACCTTC.

The CDR3 DNA sequence: TGTGCCAGCTCCCCAGGGACCCTAGCGGCCTACGAGCAGTACTTC. It is translated as CASSPGTLAAYEQYF. V usage is TRBV18 and J usage is TRBJ2-7, with TRBD2 identical over 7 bases. The CDR3 is 15 amino acids. Germline CDR1 reads KGHSH; CDR2 reads LQKENI. V was pared by 6 bases and J by 2 bases, with 10 bases of the junction left unmatched.

The chain joins TRBV7-2 to TRBJ1-3; tentative D call: TRBD1 (5 bases). Germline loops: CDR1 SGHTA, CDR2 FQGNSA. This CDR3 has 16 amino acids. With 2 bases removed from V and 2 bases from J, the gap between germline ends came to 13 bases. CDR3 region: CASSLLRDSAGNTIYF. The CDR3, as DNA: TGTGCCAGCAGCTTACTCCGTGACAGCGCTGGAAACACCATATATTTT.

This chain uses TRBV28 with TRBJ1-3; D unclear. Germline CDR1 reads MDHEN; CDR2 reads SYDVKM. Trimming shortened V by 1 base and J by 0 bases, and 10 bases separated the two germline ends. This CDR3 comprises 16 residues. CDR3 loop: CASSLSQVLSGNTIYF. CDR3 DNA: TGTGCCAGCAGTTTATCCCAGGTTCTCTCTGGAAACACCATATATTTT.

Ten or more counts support this clone. V is TRBV6-6 and J is TRBJ2-7; 7 nucleotides match TRBD1. Germline V gene sequence: CDR1 MNHNY, CDR2 SVGAGI (reference sequence). The CDR3 loop spans 13 amino acids. V dropped 8 bases and J dropped 3; count of bases not matched to a gene: 7. The CDR3 nucleotides read TGTGCCAGCCGTCAGGGACAGTACTACGAGCAGTACTTC. Translation gives CASRQGQYYEQYF.

This clone was seen a handful of times. The gene calls are TRBV5-4 and TRBJ2-2, with TRBD1 as a possible D gene (6 bases). CDR1 and CDR2 (germline): SGHNT, YYREEE (reference sequence). Between the trimmed V and J ends, which lost 3 bases and 4 bases, there was a span of 13 bases. The CDR3 extends over 15 amino acids. The CDR3 is CASSSGAGTTGELFF. In nucleotides, the CDR3 is TGTGCCAGCAGCTCAGGGGCGGGTACCACCGGGGAGCTGTTTTTT.

In DNA form, the CDR3 reads TGTGCCACCAAAGAGCGCCACACCGGGGAGCTGTTTTTT. Translation: CATKERHTGELFF. This sequence joins TRBV13 and TRBJ2-2; D is uncertain. V lost 10 bases, J lost 3 bases, and 12 bases lay in between. The V gene's germline CDR1 is PRHDT and CDR2 FYEKMQ (reference sequence). The CDR3 is 13 amino acids. Looking up the rest from reference TRBV13 and TRBJ2-2 gives the full variable domain: AAGVIQSPRHLIKEKRETATLKCYPIPRHDTVYWYQQGPGQDPQFLISFYEKMQSDKGSIPDRFSAQQFSDYHSELNMSSLELGDSALYFCATKERHTGELFFGEGSRLTVL.

The V and J genes are TRBV7-3 and TRBJ2-2; perhaps TRBD1 as D (6 bases). The CDR3 runs to 15 residues. The V gene lost 5 bases and the J gene lost 4 bases, with 14 bases spanning the gap. Germline CDR1 reads SGHTA; CDR2 reads FQGTGA. The CDR3 DNA reads TGTGCCAGCAGCCGATCAAGACAGGCCACCGGGGAGCTGTTTTTT. It is translated as CASSRSRQATGELFF.

The V gene is TRBV27, the J gene TRBJ1-5; 8 bases line up with TRBD1. Germline V gene sequence: CDR1 MNHEY, CDR2 SMNVEV (reference sequence). J gave up 0 bases and V 5 bases, and 6 bases lay outside the gene matches. The CDR3 consists of 16 residues. The CDR3 spells CASSPLGQGSNQPQHF. The CDR3 region has the DNA TGTGCCAGCAGTCCCCTTGGACAGGGTAGCAATCAGCCCCAGCATTTT.